This T cell receptor beta chain emerged from a study of T cells after yellow fever vaccination (dated by TCRdb to the late 2010s). Broadly, across the study: Libraries from fractions with low cell numbers were prepared with the SMART-Seq v4 Ultra Low Input RNA kit. Bulk PBMC replicates and cell subsets were isolated from blood drawn at multiple timepoints before and after both primary and secondary immunization. Two healthy male donors, one aged 18 to 30 and one aged 30 to 40 years, made up the cohort. To track T-cell clones before and after primary and booster YFV17D yellow fever vaccination, bulk TCR alpha and beta repertoires were sequenced longitudinally.

About this clonotype: Its specific antigen is unknown. No quality values exist for individual bases; no much larger clone is one base distant.

Points the paper makes about the study in general: A small share of clonotypes occurred in both CD4 and CD8 compartments, likely arising from convergent recombination. Computational filtering was needed because FACS-sorted repertoires could contain abundant contaminating clonotypes from the bulk population. Compared with the primary T-cell response, the secondary T-cell response was faster but weaker, reaching its peak on day 5 rather than on day 15. After the booster, most clones that had expanded after primary vaccination were detected again (around 95% of CD4 and 88% of CD8), suggesting broad maintenance of memory. Because only a couple of donors were included in the study, the extent to which the findings can be generalized is limited.

The sequencing machine was an Illumina NovaSeq 6000. TCR cDNA was made using 5'RACE template switching, a step that added a universal primer site and unique molecular identifiers. Priming for cDNA synthesis came from both the TCR alpha and TCR beta constant segments. Library amplification used two PCR steps, and the second PCR step added sample barcodes and sequencing adapters. Sequencing of the libraries was done on either Illumina HiSeq 2500 (2x100 bp) or NovaSeq (2x150 bp). Under the source paper's analysis protocol: Demultiplexing of reads and collapsing into UMI consensus sequences were performed with MIGEC, and V(D)J alignment was carried out with MiXCR. Clonotypes responding to the vaccine were identified with edgeR on replicate PBMC samples, with the criteria of FDR below 0.01 and a log2 fold change above 5 up to day 15. Bulk clonotypes were assigned CD4 or CD8 identity according to which sequenced CD4 or CD8 repertoire held them at higher abundance. TCRdb took the public reads, trimmed them with fastp at Q25, ran MiXCR for clone calling and kept in-frame beta chains. Each CDR3 protein gets just one entry, which takes the most common genes and DNA from the rows behind it. None of the V and J calls come from the authors' own analysis; TCRdb made them. The sample contains 350,000 to 550,000 distinct CDR3 sequences, about 19% of them found a single time. The top ten constitute over 15% of the sample.

The treatment or condition label, as the study defines it: live attenuated yellow fever vaccine strain. At each blood-draw timepoint, two biological replicates of bulk PBMCs were obtained. PBMCs were isolated from peripheral blood using a standard Ficoll-Paque protocol. TriZol was used to extract RNA from bulk PBMCs, CD4 and CD8 fractions, and dextramer-positive and dextramer-negative fractions. The clonotype originates from a man younger than 35 who received the YFV17D yellow fever vaccine. The specimen comprised PBMCs, sampled before the yellow fever booster vaccination.

The nucleotide sequence reads as follows: TGCAGTGCTAGCGGACAGGGGAATACAGATACGCAGTATTTT. It codes for CSASGQGNTDTQYF. The chain is assembled from TRBV20-1 and TRBJ2-3; 9 bases in between match TRBD1. Clipping removes 3 bases from V and 3 bases from J, with 4 as the unmatched junction base count. The germline V gene (reference sequence) specifies DFQATT as CDR1 and SNEGSKA as CDR2. Measured from the cysteine to the phenylalanine, the CDR3 is 14 residues long. Only the CDR3 portion is preserved as DNA: 42 bases, with reading frame beginning at the first base.